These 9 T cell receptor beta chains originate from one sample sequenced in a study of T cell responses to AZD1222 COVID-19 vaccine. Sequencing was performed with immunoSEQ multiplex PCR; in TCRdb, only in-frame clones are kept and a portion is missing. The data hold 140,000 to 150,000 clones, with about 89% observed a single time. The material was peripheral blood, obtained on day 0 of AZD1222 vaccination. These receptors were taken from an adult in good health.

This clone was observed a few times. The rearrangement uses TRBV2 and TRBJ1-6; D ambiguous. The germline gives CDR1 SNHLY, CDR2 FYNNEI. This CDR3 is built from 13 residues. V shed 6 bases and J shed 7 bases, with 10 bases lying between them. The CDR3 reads CASRETGNSPLHF. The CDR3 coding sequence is TGTGCCAGCAGAGAGACGGGGAATTCACCCCTCCACTTT.

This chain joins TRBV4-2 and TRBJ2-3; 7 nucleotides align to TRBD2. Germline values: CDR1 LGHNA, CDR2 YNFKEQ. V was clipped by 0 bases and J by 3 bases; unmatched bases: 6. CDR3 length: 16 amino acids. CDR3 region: CASSQDPGSGTDTQYF. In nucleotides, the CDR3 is TGTGCCAGCAGCCAAGATCCTGGTAGCGGGACAGATACGCAGTATTTT.

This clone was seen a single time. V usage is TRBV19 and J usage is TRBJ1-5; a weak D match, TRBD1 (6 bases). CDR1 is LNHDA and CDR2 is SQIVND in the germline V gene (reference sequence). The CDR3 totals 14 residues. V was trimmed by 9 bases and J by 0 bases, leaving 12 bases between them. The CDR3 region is CASRDRYSNQPQHF. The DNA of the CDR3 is TGTGCCAGCAGAGACAGGTATAGCAATCAGCCCCAGCATTTT.

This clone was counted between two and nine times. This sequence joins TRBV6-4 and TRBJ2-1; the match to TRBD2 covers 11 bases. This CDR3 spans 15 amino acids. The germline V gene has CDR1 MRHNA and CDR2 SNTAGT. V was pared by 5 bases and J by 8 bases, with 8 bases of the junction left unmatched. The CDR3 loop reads CASSPGTSGSDEQFF. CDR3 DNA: TGTGCCAGCAGTCCCGGGACTAGCGGAAGCGATGAGCAGTTCTTC.

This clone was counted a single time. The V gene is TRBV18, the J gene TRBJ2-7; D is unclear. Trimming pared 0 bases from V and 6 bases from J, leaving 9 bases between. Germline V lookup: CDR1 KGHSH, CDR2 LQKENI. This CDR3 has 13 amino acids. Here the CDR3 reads CASSPPSSAEQYF. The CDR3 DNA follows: TGTGCCAGCTCACCACCTTCCAGCGCCGAGCAGTACTTC.

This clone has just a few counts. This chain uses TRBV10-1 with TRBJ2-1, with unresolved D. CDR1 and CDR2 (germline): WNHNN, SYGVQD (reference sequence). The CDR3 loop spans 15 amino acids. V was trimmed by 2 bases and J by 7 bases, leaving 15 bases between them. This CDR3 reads CASSEDLNRQNEQFF. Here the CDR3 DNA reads TGCGCCAGCAGTGAGGACCTAAATAGGCAGAATGAGCAGTTCTTC.

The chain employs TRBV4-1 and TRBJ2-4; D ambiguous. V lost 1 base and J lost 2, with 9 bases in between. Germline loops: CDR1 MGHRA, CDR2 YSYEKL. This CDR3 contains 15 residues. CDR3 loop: CASSQGERTKNIQYF. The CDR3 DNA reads TGCGCCAGCAGCCAAGGAGAGAGGACCAAAAACATTCAGTACTTC.

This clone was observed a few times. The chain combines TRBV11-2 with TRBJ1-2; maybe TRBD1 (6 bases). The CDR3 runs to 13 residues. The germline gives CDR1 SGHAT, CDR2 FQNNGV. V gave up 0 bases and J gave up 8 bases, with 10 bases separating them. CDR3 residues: CASSLDFGGGYTF. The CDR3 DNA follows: TGTGCCAGCAGCTTAGATTTTGGGGGCGGCTACACCTTC.

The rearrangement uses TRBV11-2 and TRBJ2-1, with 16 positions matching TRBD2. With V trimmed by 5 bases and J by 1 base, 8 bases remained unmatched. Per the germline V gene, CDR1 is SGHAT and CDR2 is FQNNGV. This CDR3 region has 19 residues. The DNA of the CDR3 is TGTGCCAGCAGCAGGGGACTAGCGGGAGGGCCCCGTTCCTACAATGAGCAGTTCTTC. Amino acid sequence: CASSRGLAGGPRSYNEQFF.